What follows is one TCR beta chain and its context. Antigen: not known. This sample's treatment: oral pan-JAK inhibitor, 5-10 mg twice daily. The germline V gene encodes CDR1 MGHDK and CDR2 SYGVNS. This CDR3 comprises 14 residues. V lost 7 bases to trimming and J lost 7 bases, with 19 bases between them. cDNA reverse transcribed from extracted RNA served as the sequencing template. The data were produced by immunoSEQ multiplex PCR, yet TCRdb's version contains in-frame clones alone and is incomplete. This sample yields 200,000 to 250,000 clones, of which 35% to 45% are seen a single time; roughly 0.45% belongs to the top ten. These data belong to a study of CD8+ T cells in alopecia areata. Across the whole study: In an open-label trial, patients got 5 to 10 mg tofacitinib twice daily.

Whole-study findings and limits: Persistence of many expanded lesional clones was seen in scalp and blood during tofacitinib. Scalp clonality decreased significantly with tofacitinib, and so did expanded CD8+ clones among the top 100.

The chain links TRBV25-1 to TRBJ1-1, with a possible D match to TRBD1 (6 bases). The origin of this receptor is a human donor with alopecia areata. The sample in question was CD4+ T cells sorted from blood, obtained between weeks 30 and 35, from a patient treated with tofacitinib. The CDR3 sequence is CASTDTGRGDEAFF. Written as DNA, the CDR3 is TGTGCCAGCACCGATACGGGCAGGGGCGATGAAGCTTTCTTT. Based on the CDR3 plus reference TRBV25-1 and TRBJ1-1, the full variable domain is EADIYQTPRYLVIGTGKKITLECSQTMGHDKMYWYQQDPGMELHLIHYSYGVNSTEKGDLSSESTVSRIRTEHFPLTLESARPSHTSQYLCASTDTGRGDEAFFGQGTRLTVV.